This T cell receptor beta chain was captured in a study of blood T cell repertoires in COVID-19 (dated by TCRdb to the early 2020s). For context, the study as a whole: The collaborator samples originated in the United States, Italy and Spain and spanned the acute and convalescent phases of COVID-19. The material from the prospective study consisted of cDNA or gDNA derived from T cells, B-cell-depleted T cells, or PBMCs. Deeply sampled blood TCRbeta repertoires from subjects exposed to, actively infected with, or recovered from COVID-19 were included in the dataset. The repertoires were released in a freely available public database intended as a resource for research on the immune response to SARS-CoV-2. Samples were obtained from the ongoing ImmuneRACE study (first 160 participants) and from 1,254 subjects provided by 6 global collaborators. Sample metadata almost always included a de-identified subject ID, COVID-19 status, age in years and sex. Where available, HLA class I and class II types were obtained from metadata supplied by the sample provider rather than from assay-based typing.

Comments on this clone: Its antigen has not been determined. Base qualities are not at hand, and no much larger clone is one base apart.

CDR1 is given as MNHEY and CDR2 as SVGAGI, both from the germline V gene. Trimmed from V: 0 bases; trimmed from J: 4 bases; junction bases lacking a gene match: 3. The CDR3 numbers 16 residues from cysteine through phenylalanine. Here the CDR3 DNA is all that survives: 48 bases in frame from base 1. Results the study describes overall, beyond this receptor: Clinical and demographic metadata were provided uncurated, with the amount varying by source and participant.

The immunoSEQ Assay, a bias-controlled multiplex PCR, was used to amplify TCRbeta CDR3 regions from genomic DNA. On the study's bioinformatics: Within the assay, amplification of reference gene primers was used to estimate how many nucleated cells each sample contained. To quantify the absolute abundance of each unique TCRbeta CDR3 rearrangement, sequence reads were collapsed and filtered. Productive Simpson clonality was computed per sample as the square root of Simpson's diversity index over productive rearrangements. Here the immuneACCESS table is served through TCRdb, limited to in-frame sequences with V and J called. Missing clones are a known gap in these copies; in checked studies unresolved V genes cover under half, and the rest lacks a known reason. V and J calls and clone size are given by that table; D and trimming were obtained from the DNA. The sample table shows about 140,000 clones, and approximately 89% are seen once. About 1.8% of the sample comes from the top ten.

Each collaborating institution followed its own protocols to collect whole blood in K2EDTA tubes. For TCRbeta analysis, collaborators shipped samples in one of three forms: frozen whole blood, isolated PBMCs, or DNA extracted from either of those sample types. This sequence uses TRBV6-5 and TRBJ2-1; TRBD2 matches 10 bases in the middle. This clonotype was sampled from a woman aged 45-65 years with acute or convalescent COVID-19. Sample: peripheral blood. The sequence in DNA is TGTGCCAGCAGTTACTCGGGACTAGCGCTTTACAATGAGCAGTTCTTC. The translation is CASSYSGLALYNEQFF.